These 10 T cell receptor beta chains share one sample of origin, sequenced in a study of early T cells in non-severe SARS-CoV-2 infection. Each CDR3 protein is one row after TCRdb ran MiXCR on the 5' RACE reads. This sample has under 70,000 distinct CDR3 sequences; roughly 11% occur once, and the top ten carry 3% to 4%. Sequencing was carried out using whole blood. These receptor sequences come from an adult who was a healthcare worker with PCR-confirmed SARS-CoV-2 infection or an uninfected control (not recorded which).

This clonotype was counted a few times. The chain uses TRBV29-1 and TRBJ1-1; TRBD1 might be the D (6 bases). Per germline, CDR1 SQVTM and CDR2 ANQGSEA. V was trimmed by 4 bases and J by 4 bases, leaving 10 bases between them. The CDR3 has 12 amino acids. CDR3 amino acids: CSVVGASTEAFF. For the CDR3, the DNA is TGCAGCGTTGTGGGGGCCAGCACTGAAGCTTTCTTT.

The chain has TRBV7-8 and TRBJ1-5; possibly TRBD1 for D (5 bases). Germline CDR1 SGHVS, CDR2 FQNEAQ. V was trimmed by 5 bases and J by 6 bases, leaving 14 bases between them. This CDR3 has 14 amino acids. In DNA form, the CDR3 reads TGTGCCAGCAGCCTCTCGTGGGGCAGTCAGCCCCAGCATTTT. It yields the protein CASSLSWGSQPQHF.

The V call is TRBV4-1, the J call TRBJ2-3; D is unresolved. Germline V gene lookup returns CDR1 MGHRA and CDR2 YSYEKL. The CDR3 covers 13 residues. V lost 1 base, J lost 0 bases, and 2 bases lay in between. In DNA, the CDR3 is TGCGCCAGCAGCCAAGCAAGCACAGATACGCAGTATTTT. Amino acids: CASSQASTDTQYF.

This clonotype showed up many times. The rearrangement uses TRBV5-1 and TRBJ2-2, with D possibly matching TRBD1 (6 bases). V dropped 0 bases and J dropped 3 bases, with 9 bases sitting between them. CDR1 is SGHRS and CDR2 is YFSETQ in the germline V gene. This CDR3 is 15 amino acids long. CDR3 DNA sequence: TGCGCCAGCAGCTTGGCGGGACACCACACCGGGGAGCTGTTTTTT. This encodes CASSLAGHHTGELFF. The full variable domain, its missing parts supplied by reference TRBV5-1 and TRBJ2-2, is KAGVTQTPRYLIKTRGQQVTLSCSPISGHRSVSWYQQTPGQGLQFLFEYFSETQRNKGNFPGRFSGRQFSNSRSEMNVSTLELGDSALYLCASSLAGHHTGELFFGEGSRLTVL.

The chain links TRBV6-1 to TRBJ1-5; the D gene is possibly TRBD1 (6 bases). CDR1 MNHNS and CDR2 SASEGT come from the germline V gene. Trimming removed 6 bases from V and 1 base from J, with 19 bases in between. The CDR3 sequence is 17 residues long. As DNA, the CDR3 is TGTGCCAGCAGGGGGGCTGCGGGGCAATCGAGCAATCAGCCCCAGCATTTT. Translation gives CASRGAAGQSSNQPQHF.

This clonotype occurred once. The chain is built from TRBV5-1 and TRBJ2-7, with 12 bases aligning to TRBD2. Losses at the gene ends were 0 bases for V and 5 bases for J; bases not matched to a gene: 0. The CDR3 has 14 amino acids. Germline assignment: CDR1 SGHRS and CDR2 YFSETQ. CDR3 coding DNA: TGCGCCAGCAGCTTGGGACTAGCGGGAGACGAGCAGTACTTC. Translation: CASSLGLAGDEQYF.

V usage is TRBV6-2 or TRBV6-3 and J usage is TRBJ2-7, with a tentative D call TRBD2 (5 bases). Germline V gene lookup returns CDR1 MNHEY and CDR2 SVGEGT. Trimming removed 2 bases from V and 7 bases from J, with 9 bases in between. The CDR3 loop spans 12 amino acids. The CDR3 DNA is TGTGCCAGCAGTTACCGGGGTGGGGAGCAGTACTTC. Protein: CASSYRGGEQYF.

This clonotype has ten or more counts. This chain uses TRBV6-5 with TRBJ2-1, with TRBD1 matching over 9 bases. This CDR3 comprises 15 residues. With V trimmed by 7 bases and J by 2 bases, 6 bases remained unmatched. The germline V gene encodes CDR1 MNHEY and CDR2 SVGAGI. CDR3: CASKPGQGTYNEQFF. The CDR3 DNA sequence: TGTGCCAGCAAACCGGGACAGGGCACCTACAATGAGCAGTTCTTC.

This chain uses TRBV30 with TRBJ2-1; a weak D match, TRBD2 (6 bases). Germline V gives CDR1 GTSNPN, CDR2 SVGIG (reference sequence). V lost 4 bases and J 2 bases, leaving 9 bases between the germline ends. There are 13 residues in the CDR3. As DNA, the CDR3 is TGTGCCTGGATGCGGGGTCCCTACAATGAGCAGTTCTTC. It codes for CAWMRGPYNEQFF.

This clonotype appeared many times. This chain's CDR3 is CSPQGALGDTQYF. As DNA, the CDR3 is TGCAGCCCACAGGGGGCCCTTGGAGATACGCAGTATTTT. The rearrangement joins TRBV29-1 to TRBJ2-3; 9 bases map to TRBD1. The germline V gene encodes CDR1 SQVTM and CDR2 ANQGSEA. The CDR3 extends over 13 amino acids. Losses at the gene ends were 8 bases for V and 5 bases for J; bases not matched to a gene: 8.